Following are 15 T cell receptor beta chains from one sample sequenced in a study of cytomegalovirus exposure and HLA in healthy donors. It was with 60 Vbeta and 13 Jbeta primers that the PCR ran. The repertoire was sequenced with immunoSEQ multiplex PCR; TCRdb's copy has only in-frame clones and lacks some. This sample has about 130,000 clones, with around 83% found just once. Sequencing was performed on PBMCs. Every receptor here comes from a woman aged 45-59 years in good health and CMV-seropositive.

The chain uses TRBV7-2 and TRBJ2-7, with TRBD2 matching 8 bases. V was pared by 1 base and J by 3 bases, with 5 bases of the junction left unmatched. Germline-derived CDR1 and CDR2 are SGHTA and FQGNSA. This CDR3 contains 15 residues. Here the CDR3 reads CASSLGGTRYYEQYF. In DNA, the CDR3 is TGTGCCAGCAGCTTAGGGGGGACTAGGTACTACGAGCAGTACTTC.

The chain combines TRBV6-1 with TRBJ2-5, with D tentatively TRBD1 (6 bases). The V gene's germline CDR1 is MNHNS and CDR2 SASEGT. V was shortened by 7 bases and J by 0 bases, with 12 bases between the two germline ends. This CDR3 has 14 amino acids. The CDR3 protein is CASKWTANQETQYF. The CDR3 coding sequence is TGTGCCAGCAAATGGACAGCGAACCAAGAGACCCAGTACTTC.

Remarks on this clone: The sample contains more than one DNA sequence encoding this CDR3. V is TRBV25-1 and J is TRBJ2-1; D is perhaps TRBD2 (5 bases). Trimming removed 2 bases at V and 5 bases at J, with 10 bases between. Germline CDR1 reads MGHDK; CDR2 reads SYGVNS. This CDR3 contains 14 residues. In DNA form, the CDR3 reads TGTGCCAGCAGTGAAACGGAGGTCGACAATGAGCAGTTCTTC. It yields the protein CASSETEVDNEQFF.

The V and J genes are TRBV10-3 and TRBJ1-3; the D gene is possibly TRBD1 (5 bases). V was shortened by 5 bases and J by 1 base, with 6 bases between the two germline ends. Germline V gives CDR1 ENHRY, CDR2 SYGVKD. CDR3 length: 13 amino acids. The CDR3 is CAISRTSGNTIYF. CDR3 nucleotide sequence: TGTGCCATCAGTCGGACATCTGGAAACACCATATATTTT.

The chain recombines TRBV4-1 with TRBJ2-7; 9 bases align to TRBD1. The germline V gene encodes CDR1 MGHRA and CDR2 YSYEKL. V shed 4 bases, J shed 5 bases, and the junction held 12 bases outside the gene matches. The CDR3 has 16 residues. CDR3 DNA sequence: TGCGCCAGCAGCCGACGACCGGGGGACAGGGTCAACGAGCAGTACTTC. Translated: CASSRRPGDRVNEQYF.

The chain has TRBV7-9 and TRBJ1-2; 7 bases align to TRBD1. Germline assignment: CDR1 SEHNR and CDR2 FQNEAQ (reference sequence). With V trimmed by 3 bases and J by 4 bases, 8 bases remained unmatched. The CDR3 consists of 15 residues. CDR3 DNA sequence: TGTGCCAGCAGCTTGACAGGGAATAGAGGCTATGGCTACACCTTC. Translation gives CASSLTGNRGYGYTF. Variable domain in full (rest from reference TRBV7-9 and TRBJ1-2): DTGVSQNPRHKITKRGQNVTFRCDPISEHNRLYWYRQTLGQGPEFLTYFQNEAQLEKSRLLSDRFSAERPKGSFSTLEIQRTEQGDSAMYLCASSLTGNRGYGYTFGSGTRLTVV.

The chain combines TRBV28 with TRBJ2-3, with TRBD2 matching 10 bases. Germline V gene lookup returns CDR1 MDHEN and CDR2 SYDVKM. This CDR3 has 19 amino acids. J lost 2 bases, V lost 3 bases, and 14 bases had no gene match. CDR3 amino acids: CASSFRSGRAGDLTDTQYF. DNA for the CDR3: TGTGCCAGCAGTTTTAGGAGCGGGAGGGCGGGGGACCTCACAGATACGCAGTATTTT.

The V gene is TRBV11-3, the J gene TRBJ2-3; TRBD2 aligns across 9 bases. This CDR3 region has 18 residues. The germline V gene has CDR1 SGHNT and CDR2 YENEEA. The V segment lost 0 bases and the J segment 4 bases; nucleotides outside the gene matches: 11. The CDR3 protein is CASSLDPWAAGGADTQYF. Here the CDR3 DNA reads TGTGCCAGCAGCTTAGATCCGTGGGCAGCGGGAGGAGCAGATACGCAGTATTTT.

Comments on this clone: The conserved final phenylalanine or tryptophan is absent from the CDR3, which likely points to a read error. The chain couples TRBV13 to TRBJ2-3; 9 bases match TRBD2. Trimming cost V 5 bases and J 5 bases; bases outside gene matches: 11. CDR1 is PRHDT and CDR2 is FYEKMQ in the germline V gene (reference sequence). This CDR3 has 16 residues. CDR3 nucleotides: TGTGCCAGCAGCCTGACTCTAGCGGGGTCAGGAGATACGCAGTATCTT. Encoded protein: CASSLTLAGSGDTQYL.

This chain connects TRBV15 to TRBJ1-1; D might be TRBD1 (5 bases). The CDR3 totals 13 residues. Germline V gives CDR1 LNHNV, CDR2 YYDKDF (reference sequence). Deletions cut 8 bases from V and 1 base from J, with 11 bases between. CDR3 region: CATSGQGNTEAFF. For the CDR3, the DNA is TGTGCCACCTCTGGGCAGGGGAACACTGAAGCTTTCTTT. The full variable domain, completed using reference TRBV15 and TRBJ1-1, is DAMVIQNPRYQVTQFGKPVTLSCSQTLNHNVMYWYQQKSSQAPKLLFHYYDKDFNNEADTPDNFQSRRPNTSFCFLDIRSPGLGDTAMYLCATSGQGNTEAFFGQGTRLTVV.

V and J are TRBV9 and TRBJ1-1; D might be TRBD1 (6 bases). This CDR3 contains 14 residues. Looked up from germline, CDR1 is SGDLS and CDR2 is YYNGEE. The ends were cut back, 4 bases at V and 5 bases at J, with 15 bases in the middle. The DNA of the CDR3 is TGTGCCAGCAGCCCGCACAGGGTTCCTACTGAAGCTTTCTTT. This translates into CASSPHRVPTEAFF.

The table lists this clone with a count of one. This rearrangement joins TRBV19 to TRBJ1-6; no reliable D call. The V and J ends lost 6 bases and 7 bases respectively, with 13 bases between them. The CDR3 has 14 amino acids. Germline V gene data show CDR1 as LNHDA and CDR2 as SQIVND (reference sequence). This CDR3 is CASSSDKINSPLHF. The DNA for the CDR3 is TGTGCCAGTAGCTCTGACAAGATCAATTCACCCCTCCACTTT. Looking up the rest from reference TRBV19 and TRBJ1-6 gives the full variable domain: DGGITQSPKYLFRKEGQNVTLSCEQNLNHDAMYWYRQDPGQGLRLIYYSQIVNDFQKGDIAEGYSVSREKKESFPLTVTSAQKNPTAFYLCASSSDKINSPLHFGNGTRLTVT.

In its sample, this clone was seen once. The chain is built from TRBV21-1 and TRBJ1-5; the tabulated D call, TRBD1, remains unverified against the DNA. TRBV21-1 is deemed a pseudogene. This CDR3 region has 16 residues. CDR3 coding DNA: TGTGCCAGCAGCCCCCAGAAGATAAATAGCAATCAGCCCCAGCATTTT. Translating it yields CASSPQKINSNQPQHF.

CDR3 DNA: TGCAGCGTTGTGGCGGGAGCAGCCTACGAGCAGTACTTC. It translates to CSVVAGAAYEQYF. This chain uses TRBV29-1 with TRBJ2-7; 7 nucleotides agree with TRBD2. The length of the CDR3 is 13 residues. Germline CDR1 reads SQVTM; CDR2 reads ANQGSEA. Trimming removed 4 bases from V and 2 bases from J; junction bases left unmatched: 5.

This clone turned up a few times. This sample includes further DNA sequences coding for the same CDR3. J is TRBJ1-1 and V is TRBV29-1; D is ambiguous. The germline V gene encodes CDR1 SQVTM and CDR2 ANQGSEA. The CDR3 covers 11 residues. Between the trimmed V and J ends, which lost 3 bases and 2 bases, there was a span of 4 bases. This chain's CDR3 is CSVEANTEAFF. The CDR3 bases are TGCAGCGTTGAGGCTAACACTGAAGCTTTCTTT.